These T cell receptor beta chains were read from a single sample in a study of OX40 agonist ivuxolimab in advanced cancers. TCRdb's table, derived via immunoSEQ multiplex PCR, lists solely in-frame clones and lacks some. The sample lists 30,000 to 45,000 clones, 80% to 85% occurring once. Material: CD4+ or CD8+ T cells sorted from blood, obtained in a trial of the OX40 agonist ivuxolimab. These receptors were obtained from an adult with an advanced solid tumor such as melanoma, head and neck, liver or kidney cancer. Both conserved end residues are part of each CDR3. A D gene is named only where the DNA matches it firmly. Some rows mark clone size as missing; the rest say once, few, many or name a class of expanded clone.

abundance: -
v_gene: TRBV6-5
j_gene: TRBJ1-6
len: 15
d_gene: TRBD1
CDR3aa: CASSSFQGDNSPLHF
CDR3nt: TGTGCCAGCAGTTCCTTTCAGGGGGATAATTCACCCCTCCACTTT

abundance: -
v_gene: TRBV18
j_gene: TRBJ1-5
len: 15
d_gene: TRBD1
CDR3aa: CASSRGTGSNQPQHF
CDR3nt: TGTGCCAGCTCTCGCGGGACAGGTAGCAATCAGCCCCAGCATTTT

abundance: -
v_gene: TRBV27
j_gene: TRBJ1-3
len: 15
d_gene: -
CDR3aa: CASSPNRDSGNTIYF
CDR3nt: TGTGCCAGCAGCCCTAACAGGGACTCTGGAAACACCATATATTTT

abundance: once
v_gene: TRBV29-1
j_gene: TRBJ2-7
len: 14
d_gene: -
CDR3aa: CSGPRDTNSYEQYF
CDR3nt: TGCAGCGGTCCCCGGGACACCAACTCCTACGAGCAGTACTTC

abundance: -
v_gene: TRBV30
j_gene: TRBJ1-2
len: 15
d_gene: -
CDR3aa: CAWSPDGGGFYGYTF
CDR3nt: TGTGCCTGGAGCCCGGACGGAGGGGGATTCTATGGCTACACCTTC

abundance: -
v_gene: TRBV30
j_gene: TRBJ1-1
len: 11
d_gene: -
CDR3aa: CAWSSTGEAFF
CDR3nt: TGTGCCTGGAGTTCGACCGGCGAAGCTTTCTTT

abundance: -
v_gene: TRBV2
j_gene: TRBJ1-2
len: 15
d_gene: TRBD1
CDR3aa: CASSVGTGGSYGYTF
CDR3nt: TGTGCCAGCAGTGTAGGGACAGGGGGCAGCTATGGCTACACCTTC

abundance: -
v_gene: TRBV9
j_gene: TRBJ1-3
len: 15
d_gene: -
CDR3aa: CASSGGFGAGNTIYF
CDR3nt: TGTGCCAGCAGCGGGGGGTTCGGGGCTGGAAACACCATATATTTT

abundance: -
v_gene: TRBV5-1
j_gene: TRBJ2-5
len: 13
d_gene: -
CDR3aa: CASSLAPRETQYF
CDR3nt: TGCGCCAGCAGCTTGGCGCCTCGAGAGACCCAGTACTTC

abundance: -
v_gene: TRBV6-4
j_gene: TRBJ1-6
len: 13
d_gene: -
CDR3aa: CASSEVYNSPLHF
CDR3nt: TGTGCCAGCAGTGAAGTCTATAATTCACCCCTCCACTTT

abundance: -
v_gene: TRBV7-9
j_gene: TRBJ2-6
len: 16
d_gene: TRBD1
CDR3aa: CASSLRGLAGANVLTF
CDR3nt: TGTGCCAGCAGCCTCAGGGGGCTTGCTGGGGCCAACGTCCTGACTTTC

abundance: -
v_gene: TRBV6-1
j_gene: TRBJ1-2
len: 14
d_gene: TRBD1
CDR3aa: CASRGDRGNHGYTF
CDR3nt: TGTGCCAGCCGGGGGGACAGGGGAAATCACGGCTACACCTTC

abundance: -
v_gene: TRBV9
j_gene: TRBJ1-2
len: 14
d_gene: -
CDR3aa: CASSVEGTYYGYTF
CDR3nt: TGTGCCAGCAGCGTAGAGGGCACGTACTATGGCTACACCTTC

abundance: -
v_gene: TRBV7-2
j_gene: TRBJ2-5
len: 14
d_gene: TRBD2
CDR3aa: CASSSGRSGETQYF
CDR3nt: TGTGCCAGCAGTAGCGGGAGGAGTGGAGAGACCCAGTACTTC

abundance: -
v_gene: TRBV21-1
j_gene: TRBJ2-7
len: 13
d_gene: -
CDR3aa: CASSKLPGNEQYF
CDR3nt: TGTGCCAGCAGCAAACTTCCAGGGAACGAGCAGTACTTC

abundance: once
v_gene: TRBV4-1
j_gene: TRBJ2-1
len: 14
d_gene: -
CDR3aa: CASSQGGGHTEQFF
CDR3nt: TGCGCCAGCAGCCAAGGAGGGGGGCATACTGAGCAGTTCTTC

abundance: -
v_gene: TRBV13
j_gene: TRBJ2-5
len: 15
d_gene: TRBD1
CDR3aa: CASSPRQGEGETQYF
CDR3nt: TGTGCCAGCAGCCCCCGACAGGGGGAAGGGGAGACCCAGTACTTC

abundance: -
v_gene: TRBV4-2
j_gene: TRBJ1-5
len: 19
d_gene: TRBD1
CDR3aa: CASSTQGRGPLSSNQPQHF
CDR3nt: TGTGCCAGCAGCACACAGGGCAGGGGGCCCTTGTCTAGCAATCAGCCCCAGCATTTT

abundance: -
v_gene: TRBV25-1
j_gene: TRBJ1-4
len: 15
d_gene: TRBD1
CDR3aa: CASSAGGASNEKLFF
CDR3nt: TGTGCCAGCAGTGCAGGGGGCGCATCTAATGAAAAACTGTTTTTT

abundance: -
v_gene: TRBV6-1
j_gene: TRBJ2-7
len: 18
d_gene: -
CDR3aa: CASSDQVFGAGGDYEQYF
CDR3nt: TGTGCCAGCAGTGATCAAGTGTTTGGGGCTGGGGGCGACTACGAGCAGTACTTC

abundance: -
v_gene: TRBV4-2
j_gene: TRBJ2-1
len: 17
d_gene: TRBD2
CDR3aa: CASSQDRGTSGSNEQFF
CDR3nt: TGTGCCAGCAGCCAAGATCGTGGGACTAGCGGATCCAATGAGCAGTTCTTC

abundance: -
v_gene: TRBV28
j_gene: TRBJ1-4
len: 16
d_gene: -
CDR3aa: CASTPSRGEANEKLFF
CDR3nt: TGTGCCAGCACCCCTTCCCGGGGGGAGGCTAATGAAAAACTGTTTTTT

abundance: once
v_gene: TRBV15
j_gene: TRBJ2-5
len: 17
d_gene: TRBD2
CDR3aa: CATSRELAGGRQETQYF
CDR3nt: TGTGCCACCAGCAGAGAACTAGCGGGAGGTCGACAAGAGACCCAGTACTTC

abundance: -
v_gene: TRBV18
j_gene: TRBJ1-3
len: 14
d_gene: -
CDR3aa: CAGALANSGNTIYF
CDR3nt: TGTGCCGGCGCACTGGCCAACTCTGGAAACACCATATATTTT

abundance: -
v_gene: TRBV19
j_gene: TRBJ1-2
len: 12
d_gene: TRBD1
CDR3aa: CASRKTGDGYTF
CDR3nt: TGTGCCAGTAGAAAAACAGGGGATGGCTACACCTTC

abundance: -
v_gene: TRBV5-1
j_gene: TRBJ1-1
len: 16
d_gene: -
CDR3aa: CASSLAGLEGNTEAFF
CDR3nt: TGCGCCAGCAGCTTGGCCGGTCTTGAGGGTAACACTGAAGCTTTCTTT

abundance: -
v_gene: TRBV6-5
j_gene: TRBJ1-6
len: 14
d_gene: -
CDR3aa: CASGAGGYNSPLHF
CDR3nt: TGTGCCAGCGGAGCGGGGGGATATAATTCACCCCTCCACTTT

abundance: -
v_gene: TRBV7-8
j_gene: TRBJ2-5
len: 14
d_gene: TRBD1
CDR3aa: CASSLIRGLGTQYF
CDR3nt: TGTGCCAGCAGCTTAATCAGGGGGCTGGGGACCCAGTACTTC

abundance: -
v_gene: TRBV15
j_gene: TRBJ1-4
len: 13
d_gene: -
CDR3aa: CATSRVPSQKLFF
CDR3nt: TGTGCCACCAGCAGAGTCCCCTCCCAAAAACTGTTTTTT

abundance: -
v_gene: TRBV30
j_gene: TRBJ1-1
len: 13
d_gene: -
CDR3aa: CAWRPSLNTEAFF
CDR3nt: TGTGCCTGGAGACCCAGCCTGAACACTGAAGCTTTCTTT

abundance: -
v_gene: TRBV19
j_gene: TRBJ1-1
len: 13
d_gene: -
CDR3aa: CASSAIEGTEAFF
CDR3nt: TGTGCCAGTAGTGCGATTGAGGGAACTGAAGCTTTCTTT

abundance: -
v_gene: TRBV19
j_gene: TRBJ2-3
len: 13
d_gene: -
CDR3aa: CASSEAGADTQYF
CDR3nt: TGTGCCAGTAGCGAAGCTGGAGCAGATACGCAGTATTTT

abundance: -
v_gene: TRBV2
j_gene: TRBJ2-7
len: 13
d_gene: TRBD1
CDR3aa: CASGRGQSSEQYF
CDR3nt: TGTGCCAGCGGAAGGGGGCAATCGAGCGAGCAGTACTTC

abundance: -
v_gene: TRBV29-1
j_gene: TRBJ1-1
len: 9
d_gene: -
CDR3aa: CSVDEGAFF
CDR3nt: TGCAGCGTTGATGAGGGGGCTTTCTTT

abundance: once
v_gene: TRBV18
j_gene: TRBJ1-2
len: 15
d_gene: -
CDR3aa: CASSLEGGGDYGYTF
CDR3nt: TGTGCCAGCTCACTGGAGGGGGGAGGAGACTATGGCTACACCTTC

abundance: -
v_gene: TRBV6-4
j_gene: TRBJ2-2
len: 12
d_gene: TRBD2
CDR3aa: CADQRGTGELFF
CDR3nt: TGTGCCGACCAGCGGGGTACCGGGGAGCTGTTTTTT

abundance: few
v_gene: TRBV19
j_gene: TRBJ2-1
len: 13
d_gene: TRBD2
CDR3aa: CASSLTSGNEQFF
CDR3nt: TGTGCCAGTAGCCTTACTAGCGGCAATGAGCAGTTCTTC

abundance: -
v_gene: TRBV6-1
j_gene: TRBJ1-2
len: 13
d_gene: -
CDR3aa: CASSERDLYGYTF
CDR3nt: TGTGCCAGCAGTGAAAGGGATCTCTATGGCTACACCTTC

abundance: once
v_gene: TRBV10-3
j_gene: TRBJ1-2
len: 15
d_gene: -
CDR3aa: CASSYSNPQRNGYTF
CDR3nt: TGTGCCAGCAGTTACTCGAACCCGCAACGAAATGGCTACACCTTC

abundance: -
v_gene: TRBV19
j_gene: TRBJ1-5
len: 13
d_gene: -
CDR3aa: CASSIGWDQPQHF
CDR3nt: TGTGCCAGTAGTATAGGTTGGGATCAGCCCCAGCATTTT

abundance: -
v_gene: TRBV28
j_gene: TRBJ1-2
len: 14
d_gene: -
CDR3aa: CASSLEGPNYGYTF
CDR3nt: TGTGCCAGCAGTCTGGAGGGACCTAACTATGGCTACACCTTC

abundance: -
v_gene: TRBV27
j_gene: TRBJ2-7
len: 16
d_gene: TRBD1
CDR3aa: CASSPFGDSPTARQYF
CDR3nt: TGTGCCAGCAGCCCCTTTGGGGACAGCCCGACGGCTCGGCAGTACTTC

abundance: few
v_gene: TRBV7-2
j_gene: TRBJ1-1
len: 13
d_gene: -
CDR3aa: CASSLRTDTEAFF
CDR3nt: TGTGCCAGCAGCTTACGGACGGACACTGAAGCTTTCTTT

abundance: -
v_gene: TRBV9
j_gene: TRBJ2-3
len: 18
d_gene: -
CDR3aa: CASSVVGGGTTSTDTQYF
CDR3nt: TGTGCCAGCAGCGTAGTGGGAGGGGGAACAACTAGCACAGATACGCAGTATTTT

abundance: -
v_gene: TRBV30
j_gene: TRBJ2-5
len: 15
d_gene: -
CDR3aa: CAWSEGAGGQETQYF
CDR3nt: TGTGCCTGGAGTGAGGGGGCGGGAGGCCAAGAGACCCAGTACTTC

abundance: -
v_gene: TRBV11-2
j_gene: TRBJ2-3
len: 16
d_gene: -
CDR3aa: CASSLSSSGVTDTQYF
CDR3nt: TGTGCCAGCAGCTTATCCTCTTCAGGAGTCACAGATACGCAGTATTTT

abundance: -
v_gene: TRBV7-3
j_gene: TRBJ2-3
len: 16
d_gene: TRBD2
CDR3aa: CASSLTSGGLSDTQYF
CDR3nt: TGTGCCAGCAGTTTAACTAGCGGGGGGCTCTCAGATACGCAGTATTTT

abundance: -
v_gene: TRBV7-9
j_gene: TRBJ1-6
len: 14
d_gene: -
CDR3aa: CASRIGQPPSPLHF
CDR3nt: TGTGCCAGCAGAATTGGACAGCCTCCTTCACCCCTCCACTTT

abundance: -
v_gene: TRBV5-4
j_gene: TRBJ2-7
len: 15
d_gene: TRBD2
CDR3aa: CASSGAWMGGNEQYF
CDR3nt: TGTGCCAGCAGCGGCGCGTGGATGGGAGGGAACGAGCAGTACTTC